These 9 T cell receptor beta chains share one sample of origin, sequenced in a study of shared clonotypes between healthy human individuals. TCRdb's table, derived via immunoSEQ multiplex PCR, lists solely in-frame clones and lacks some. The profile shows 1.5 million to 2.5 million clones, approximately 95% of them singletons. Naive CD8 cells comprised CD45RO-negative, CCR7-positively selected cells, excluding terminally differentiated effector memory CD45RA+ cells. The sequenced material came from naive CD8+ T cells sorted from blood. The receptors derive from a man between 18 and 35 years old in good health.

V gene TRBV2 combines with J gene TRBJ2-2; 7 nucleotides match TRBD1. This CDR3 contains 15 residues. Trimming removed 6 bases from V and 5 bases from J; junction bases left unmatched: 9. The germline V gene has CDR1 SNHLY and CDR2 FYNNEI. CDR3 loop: CASRDGQEETGELFF. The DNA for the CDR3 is TGTGCCAGCAGGGACGGACAGGAGGAAACCGGGGAGCTGTTTTTT.

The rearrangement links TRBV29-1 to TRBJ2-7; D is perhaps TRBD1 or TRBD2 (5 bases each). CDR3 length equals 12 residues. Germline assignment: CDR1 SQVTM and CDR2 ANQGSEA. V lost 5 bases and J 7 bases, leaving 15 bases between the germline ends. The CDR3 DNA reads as TGCAGCGTTCCGGGACCGGGGTGGGAGCAGTACTTC. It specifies CSVPGPGWEQYF.

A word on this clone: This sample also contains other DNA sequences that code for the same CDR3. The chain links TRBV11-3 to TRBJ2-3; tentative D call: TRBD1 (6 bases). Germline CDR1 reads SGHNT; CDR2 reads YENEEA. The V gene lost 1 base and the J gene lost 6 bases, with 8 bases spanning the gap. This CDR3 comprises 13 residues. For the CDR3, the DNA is TGTGCCAGCAGCTTAGGAACAGGGGATACGCAGTATTTT. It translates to CASSLGTGDTQYF.

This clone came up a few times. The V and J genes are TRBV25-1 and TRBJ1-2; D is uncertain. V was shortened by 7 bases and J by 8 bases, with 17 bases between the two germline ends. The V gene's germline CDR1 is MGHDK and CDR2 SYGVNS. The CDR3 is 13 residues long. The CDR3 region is CASMSHLPGGYTF. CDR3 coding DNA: TGTGCCAGCATGAGTCACCTTCCGGGCGGCTACACCTTC.

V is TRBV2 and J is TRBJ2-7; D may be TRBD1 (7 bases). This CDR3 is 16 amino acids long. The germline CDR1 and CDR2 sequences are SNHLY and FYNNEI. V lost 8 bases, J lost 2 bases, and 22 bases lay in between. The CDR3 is CASVESGGLLAYEQYF. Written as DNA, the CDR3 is TGTGCCAGCGTTGAGTCAGGGGGGTTGTTAGCCTACGAGCAGTACTTC. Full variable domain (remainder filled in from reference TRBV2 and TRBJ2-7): EPEVTQTPSHQVTQMGQEVILRCVPISNHLYFYWYRQILGQKVEFLVSFYNNEISEKSEIFDDQFSVERPDGSNFTLKIRSTKLEDSAMYFCASVESGGLLAYEQYFGPGTRLTVT.

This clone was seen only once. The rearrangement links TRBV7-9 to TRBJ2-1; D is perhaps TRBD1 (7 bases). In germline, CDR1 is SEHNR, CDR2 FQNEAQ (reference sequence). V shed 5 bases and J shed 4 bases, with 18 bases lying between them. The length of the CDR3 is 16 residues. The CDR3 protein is CASSPSEGASYNEQFF. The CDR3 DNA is TGTGCCAGCAGCCCGTCGGAGGGGGCGAGTTACAATGAGCAGTTCTTC.

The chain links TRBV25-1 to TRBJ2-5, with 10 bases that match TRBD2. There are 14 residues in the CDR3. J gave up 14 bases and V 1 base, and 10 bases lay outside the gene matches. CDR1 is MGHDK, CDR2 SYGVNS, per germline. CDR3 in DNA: TGTGCCAGCAGTGAATTTGGTAGCGGGGGGCCACTCTACTTC. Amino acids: CASSEFGSGGPLYF.

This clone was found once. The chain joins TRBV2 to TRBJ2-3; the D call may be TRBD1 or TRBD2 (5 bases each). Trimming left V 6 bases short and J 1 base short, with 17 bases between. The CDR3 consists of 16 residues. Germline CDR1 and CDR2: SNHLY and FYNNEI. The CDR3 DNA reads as TGTGCCAGCAGCGGTAAGAGGGACCACCGCACAGATACGCAGTATTTT. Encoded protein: CASSGKRDHRTDTQYF.

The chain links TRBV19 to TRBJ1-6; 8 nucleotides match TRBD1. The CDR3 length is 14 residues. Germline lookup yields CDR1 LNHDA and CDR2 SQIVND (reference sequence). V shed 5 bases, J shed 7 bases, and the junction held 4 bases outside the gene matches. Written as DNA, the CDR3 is TGTGCCAGTAGTTCCCGGGACAGGAATTCACCCCTCCACTTT. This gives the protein CASSSRDRNSPLHF.